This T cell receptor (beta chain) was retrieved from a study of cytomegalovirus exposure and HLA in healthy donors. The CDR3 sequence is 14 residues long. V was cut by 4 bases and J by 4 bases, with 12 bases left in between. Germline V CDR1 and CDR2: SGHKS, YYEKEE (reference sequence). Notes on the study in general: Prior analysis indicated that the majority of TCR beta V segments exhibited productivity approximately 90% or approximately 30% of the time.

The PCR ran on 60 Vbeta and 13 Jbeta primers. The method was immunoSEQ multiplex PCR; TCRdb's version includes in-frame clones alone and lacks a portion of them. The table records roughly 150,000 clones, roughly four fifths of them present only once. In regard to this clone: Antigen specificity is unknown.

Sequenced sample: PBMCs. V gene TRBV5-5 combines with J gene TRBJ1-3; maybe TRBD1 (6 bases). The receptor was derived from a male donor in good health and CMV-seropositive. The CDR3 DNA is TGTGCCAGCAGCGAACCGGGACAAGGAAACACCATATATTTT. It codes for CASSEPGQGNTIYF.